This entry lists 10 T cell receptor delta chains sequenced from one sample in a study of gamma-delta T cells after stem cell transplantation. TCRdb re-called clones from the RT-PCR reads via CATT. The sample gives about 1,400 delta-chain clones, roughly 2.2% of which show up once; around two thirds is in the top ten. Material for sequencing was gamma-delta T cells. Receptor source: a human donor. It is not recorded whose cells these are; they may come from a transplant donor.

This clone showed up just a few times. Since a far larger clone is one base different, this is likely a read error. The identical CDR3 is also encoded by other nucleotide sequences in the sample. The chain employs TRDV2 and TRDJ1, with a possible D match to TRDD3 (6 bases). Germline V CDR1 and CDR2: GEAIGNYY, EKD. The CDR3 runs to 15 residues. The CDR3 region has the DNA TGTGCCTGCGACACCGTAGGGGGACTCACCGATAAACTCATCTTT. It yields the protein CACDTVGGLTDKLIF.

By proportion, this clone is medium-sized. This rearrangement joins TRDV1 to TRDJ2; the match to TRDD3 covers 8 bases. The CDR3 covers 25 residues. V shed 5 bases and J 0 bases; nucleotides not matched to a gene: 32. In germline, CDR1 is TSWWSYY, CDR2 QGS. CDR3 in amino acids: CALGMNHPTVSMYWGALSLTAQLFF. For the CDR3, the DNA is TGTGCTCTTGGGATGAATCATCCTACTGTTTCCATGTACTGGGGGGCCCTTTCTTTGACAGCACAACTCTTCTTT.

A few counts support this clone. TCRdb records a much larger clone's protein for this DNA, with a difference at residue 3 that likely arises from a read error; the protein given is the translation of the DNA. V gene TRAV29/DV5 combines with J gene TRDJ4; 12 bases line up with TRDD3. The CDR3 extends over 20 amino acids. The J segment lost 0 bases and the V segment lost 7 bases, leaving 25 bases of the junction unmatched. The germline V gene has CDR1 NSMFDY and CDR2 ISSIKDK. CDR3 sequence reads: CATSPFLHWGILPLSRPLIF. The CDR3 region has the DNA TGTGCAACGAGCCCTTTTTTACACTGGGGGATACTGCCCCTTTCCAGACCCCTGATCTTT.

Concerning this clone itself: A far larger clone is one base from this, pointing to a likely read error. V is TRDV1 and J is TRDJ1; 11 bases line up with TRDD3. There are 23 residues in the CDR3. With 4 bases clipped from V and 0 bases from J, the junction kept 25 bases outside the gene matches. Germline V gives CDR1 TSWWSYY, CDR2 QGS. The CDR3 loop reads CALGGQFFLRLVGDTRDTDKLIF. The DNA of the CDR3 is TGTGCTCTTGGGGGACAATTCTTCCTACGTTTAGTGGGGGATACGAGGGACACCGATAAACTCATCTTT.

In this sample, this clone is medium-sized. The rearrangement joins TRDV1 to TRDJ2; D may be TRDD3 (7 bases). Germline V gene data show CDR1 as TSWWSYY and CDR2 as QGS. V was clipped by 6 bases and J by 0 bases, with 38 bases between them. The CDR3 runs to 24 residues. The CDR3 DNA reads TGTGCTCTTGGCCCTCAAATCGGCGGGCTCCTACTACTGGGGATAGGTGCTTTGACAGCACAACTCTTCTTT. Amino acids: CALGPQIGGLLLLGIGALTAQLFF.

With regard to this clone: This is likely an artifact of a read error, given a far larger clone one base away. In the same sample, other DNA sequences code for this CDR3. The chain links TRDV2 to TRDJ1; unclear D gene. Germline CDR1 GEAIGNYY, CDR2 EKD. This CDR3 is built from 14 residues. CDR3 coding DNA: TGTGCCTGCGACACCGGTGGATTCACCGATAAACTCATCTTT. It encodes CACDTGGFTDKLIF.

In this sample, this clone turned up a few times. A single base is all that separates this from a far larger clone, so a read error is likely. The chain combines TRDV2 with TRDJ1; possibly TRDD3 for D (6 bases). CDR3 size: 16 residues. Germline CDR1 GEAIGNYY, CDR2 EKD. The CDR3 reads CACDTVWGPYTDKPIF. The CDR3 DNA reads TGTGCCTGTGACACCGTCTGGGGACCCTACACCGATAAACCCATCTTT.

With respect to this clone: A read error is the likely source, as a far larger clone sits one nucleotide away. The chain links TRDV1 to TRDJ1; 7 nucleotides match TRDD3. CDR3 length: 21 residues. Germline V gene sequence: CDR1 TSWWSYY, CDR2 QGS. V lost 5 bases, J lost 0 bases, and 24 bases stayed unmatched. The CDR3 DNA is TGTGCTCTTGGGAAAGAGCCTGCCTTTAACATACTGGGGCCCCACACCGATAAACTCATCTTT. Amino acids: CALGKEPAFNILGPHTDKLIF.

By its share, this clone is large. Other DNA variants within this sample encode the same CDR3. This chain uses TRDV1 with TRDJ1, with 12 bases lining up with TRDD3. The V and J ends lost 0 bases and 0 bases, in that order; junction bases with no gene match: 17. Germline V gene lookup returns CDR1 TSWWSYY and CDR2 QGS. The CDR3 consists of 22 residues. CDR3 residues: CALGELGISYWGIPLYTDKLIF. CDR3 nucleotides: TGTGCTCTTGGGGAACTAGGGATATCGTACTGGGGGATACCGCTGTACACCGATAAACTCATCTTT.

The chain is built from TRDV2 and TRDJ1; 13 nucleotides align to TRDD3. There are 17 residues in the CDR3. The germline gives CDR1 GEAIGNYY, CDR2 EKD. With V trimmed by 0 bases and J by 3 bases, 6 bases remained unmatched. The CDR3 protein is CACDTVTGGYAPDKLIF. DNA for the CDR3: TGTGCCTGTGACACCGTTACTGGGGGATACGCACCCGATAAACTCATCTTT.